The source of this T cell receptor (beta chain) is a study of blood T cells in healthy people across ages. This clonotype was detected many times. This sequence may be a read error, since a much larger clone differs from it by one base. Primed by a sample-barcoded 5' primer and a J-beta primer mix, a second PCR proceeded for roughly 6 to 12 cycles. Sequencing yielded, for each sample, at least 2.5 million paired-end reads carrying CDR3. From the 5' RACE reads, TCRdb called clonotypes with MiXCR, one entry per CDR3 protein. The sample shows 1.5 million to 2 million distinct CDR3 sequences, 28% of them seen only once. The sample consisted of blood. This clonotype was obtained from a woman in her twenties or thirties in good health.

The CDR3 DNA reads as TGCAGTGCTACGGGGGGCTGTGATGGCTACACCTTC. This gives the protein CSATGGCDGYTF. The chain employs TRBV20-1 and TRBJ1-2; possible D gene TRBD1, 6 bases. The V gene's germline CDR1 is DFQATT and CDR2 SNEGSKA (reference sequence). This CDR3 spans 12 amino acids. V lost 4 bases and J 6 bases, leaving 12 bases between the germline ends.